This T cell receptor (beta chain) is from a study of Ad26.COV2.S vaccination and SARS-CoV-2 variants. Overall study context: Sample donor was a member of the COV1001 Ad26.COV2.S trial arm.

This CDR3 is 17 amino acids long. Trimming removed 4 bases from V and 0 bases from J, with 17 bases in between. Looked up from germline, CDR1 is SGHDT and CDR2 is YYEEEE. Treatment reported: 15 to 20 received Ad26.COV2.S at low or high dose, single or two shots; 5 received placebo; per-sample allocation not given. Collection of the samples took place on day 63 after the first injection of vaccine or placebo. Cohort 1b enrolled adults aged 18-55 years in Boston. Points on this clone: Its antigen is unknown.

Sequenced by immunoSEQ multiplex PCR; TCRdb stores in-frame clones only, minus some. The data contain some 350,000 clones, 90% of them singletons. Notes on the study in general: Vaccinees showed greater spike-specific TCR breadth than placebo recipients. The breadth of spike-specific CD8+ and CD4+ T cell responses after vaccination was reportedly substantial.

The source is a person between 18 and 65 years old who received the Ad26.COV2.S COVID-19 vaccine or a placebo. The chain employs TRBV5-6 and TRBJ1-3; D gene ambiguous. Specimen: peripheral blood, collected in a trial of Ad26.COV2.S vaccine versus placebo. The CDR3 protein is CASSPGGGRGSGNTIYF. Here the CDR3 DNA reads TGTGCCAGCAGCCCCGGTGGAGGGCGCGGCTCTGGAAACACCATATATTTT. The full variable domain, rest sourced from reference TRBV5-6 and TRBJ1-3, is DAGVTQSPTHLIKTRGQQVTLRCSPKSGHDTVSWYQQALGQGPQFIFQYYEEEERQRGNFPDRFSGHQFPNYSSELNVNALLLGDSALYLCASSPGGGRGSGNTIYFGEGSWLTVV.